This T cell receptor (beta chain) stems from a study of regulatory dendritic cells for organ transplantation. Produced via immunoSEQ multiplex PCR; TCRdb's table is partial and in-frame only. The table has 22,000 or so clones, about 70% seen once. V was shortened by 3 bases and J by 7 bases, with 17 bases between the two germline ends. This CDR3 region has 14 residues. Germline V gives CDR1 SGHNT, CDR2 YYREEE (reference sequence). The V and J genes are TRBV5-4 and TRBJ2-7, with D possibly TRBD2 on 5 matching bases. The sample was memory CD4+ T cells from blood. Subset indicated: CD45RO+ memory T cells. This sequence was found in a human donor in good health. The CDR3 bases are TGTGCCAGCAGCTCGCCGGGCCTGTGGAGGGAGCAGTACTTC. Its translation: CASSSPGLWREQYF.